The source of this T cell receptor beta chain is a study of CD8 T cells in Susac syndrome. Germline V gives CDR1 LNHNV, CDR2 YYDKDF (reference sequence). CDR3 length: 12 residues. Trimming removed 3 bases from V and 8 bases from J, with 10 bases in between. The sequenced target, TCR beta, came from blood CD8+ and CD4+ T cells. The multiple sclerosis controls were treatment-naive patients with relapsing-remitting disease that was stable or active. Both CD4+ and CD8+ T cells were negatively isolated, and TEMRA cells underwent FACS enrichment. Reverse transcription of roughly 0.45 to 1 ug RNA was performed with random hexamers. immunoSEQ multiplex PCR amplified TCR beta CDR3 across 54 Vbeta, 13 Jbeta. TCRdb re-called the immunoSEQ multiplex PCR reads with MiXCR, one entry per CDR3 protein. The sample shows approximately 220,000 distinct CDR3 sequences, 95% of them seen only once.

The sequence came from a human donor with multiple sclerosis. The J gene is TRBJ1-2, the V gene TRBV15; TRBD1 might be the D (6 bases). The material sequenced was CD4+ T cells from PBMCs. The CDR3 DNA sequence: TGTGCCACCAGCAGGGACAGACAAGGCTACACCTTC. It codes for CATSRDRQGYTF.